This TCR beta chain was sequenced for a study of breast tumors, draining lymph nodes, adjacent tissues. TCRdb re-derived calls from the multiplex PCR reads in MiXCR, one entry per CDR3 protein. This table has about 63,000 distinct CDR3 sequences, less than 75% appearing once. The sample consisted of breast tumor tissue. This clonotype originated in a female donor with breast cancer. Some clones in this sample may be carry-over from other donors' samples.

This chain's CDR3 is CASSWPQRDGNEKLFF. CDR3 sequence (DNA): TGTGCCAGCAGCTGGCCCCAACGGGACGGAAATGAAAAACTGTTTTTT. The gene calls are TRBV7-9 and TRBJ1-4; weak D call: TRBD1 (5 bases). Germline CDR1 reads SEHNR; CDR2 reads FQNEAQ (reference sequence). The V and J ends lost 4 bases and 5 bases respectively, with 17 bases between them. This CDR3 has 16 amino acids.